This T cell receptor beta chain derives from a study of shared clonotypes between healthy human individuals. Study-wide background: Three CD4 naive, three CD4 memory, two CD8 naive and one CD8 memory plate were used per donor.

For each subset, genomic DNA was distributed in equal portions over several immunoSEQ plates. Generated by immunoSEQ multiplex PCR, the TCRdb table keeps only in-frame clones and is missing some. The repertoire holds 2 million or so clones, with about 95% as singletons. Trimming cost V 0 bases and J 0 bases, with 6 bases left between them. The CDR3 totals 14 residues. The V gene's germline CDR1 is SGHNT and CDR2 YYREEE (reference sequence). With respect to this clone: The same CDR3 arises from other DNA sequences in this sample as well.

Cells designated naive CD8 were CD45RO-negative and were positively selected for CCR7, with terminally differentiated effector memory CD45RA+ cells excluded. The origin of this receptor is a man aged 18 to 30 in good health. The rearrangement joins TRBV5-4 to TRBJ1-1; D remains unclear. Sequenced: naive CD8+ T cells sorted from blood. CDR3: CASSLGRLNTEAFF. The CDR3 DNA follows: TGTGCCAGCAGCTTGGGGAGGTTGAACACTGAAGCTTTCTTT.